Each of the 15 T cell receptor beta chains below was sequenced from the same sample in a study of early T cells in non-severe SARS-CoV-2 infection. TCRdb analysed the 5' RACE reads with MiXCR anew, one entry per CDR3 protein. In the table there are tens of thousands of distinct CDR3 sequences, 15% of which are singletons. Specimen: whole blood, collected at baseline. Source of these receptors: an adult who was a healthcare worker with PCR-confirmed SARS-CoV-2 infection or an uninfected control (not recorded which).

In this sample, this clonotype turned up many times. The chain is built from TRBV5-1 and TRBJ2-4; 8 nucleotides align to TRBD1. CDR3 length: 14 residues. CDR1 and CDR2 from the germline V gene are SGHRS and YFSETQ. The junction had 9 bases not matched to a gene; V was cut back by 4 bases and J by 9 bases. The CDR3 protein is CASSAAGGKSIQYF. The CDR3 nucleotides read TGCGCCAGCAGCGCGGCAGGGGGCAAGAGCATTCAGTACTTC.

This clonotype was picked up a small number of times. The chain couples TRBV6-5 to TRBJ1-1; tentatively, D is TRBD1 (5 bases). The germline V gene encodes CDR1 MNHEY and CDR2 SVGAGI. V lost 8 bases, J lost 1 base, and 11 bases lay in between. The CDR3 loop spans 13 amino acids. The DNA for the CDR3 is TGTGCCAGCGGGGGAGCGAGGAACACTGAAGCTTTCTTT. Translating it yields CASGGARNTEAFF.

The J gene is TRBJ2-1, the V gene TRBV5-4, with D possibly being TRBD2 (6 bases). The CDR3 has 15 residues. CDR1 and CDR2 (germline): SGHNT, YYREEE (reference sequence). The V gene lost 4 bases and the J gene lost 5 bases, with 16 bases spanning the gap. The CDR3 sequence is CASSQSGTSNNEQFF. The DNA for the CDR3 is TGTGCCAGCAGCCAATCCGGGACTTCTAACAATGAGCAGTTCTTC.

The chain combines TRBV19 with TRBJ2-5; no definite D call. CDR1 LNHDA and CDR2 SQIVND come from the germline V gene (reference sequence). Trimming pared 2 bases from V and 4 bases from J, leaving 8 bases between. This CDR3 is 13 amino acids long. CDR3 amino acids: CASSIPFGETQYF. The CDR3 bases are TGTGCCAGTAGTATACCGTTTGGAGAGACCCAGTACTTC. Looking up the rest from reference TRBV19 and TRBJ2-5 gives the full variable domain: DGGITQSPKYLFRKEGQNVTLSCEQNLNHDAMYWYRQDPGQGLRLIYYSQIVNDFQKGDIAEGYSVSREKKESFPLTVTSAQKNPTAFYLCASSIPFGETQYFGPGTRLLVL.

A few counts support this clonotype. V is TRBV20-1 and J is TRBJ2-7; 10 nucleotides match TRBD1. V lost 3 bases, J lost 4 bases, and 6 bases stayed unmatched. This CDR3 comprises 14 residues. CDR1 DFQATT and CDR2 SNEGSKA come from the germline V gene (reference sequence). Here the CDR3 DNA reads TGCAGTGCTAGTAGGGGACAGGGGCCGTACGAGCAGTACTTC. Translation: CSASRGQGPYEQYF.

This clonotype was counted only a few times. The chain uses TRBV12-3 or TRBV12-4 and TRBJ1-2; D is perhaps TRBD1 (6 bases). V was shortened by 5 bases and J by 4 bases, with 14 bases between the two germline ends. This CDR3 has 14 residues. CDR3 DNA: TGTGCCAGCAGTCAACAGGGTGCGAGCTATGGCTACACCTTC. Translation: CASSQQGASYGYTF.

This clonotype is medium-sized. V usage is TRBV12-3 or TRBV12-4 and J usage is TRBJ2-3; 7 nucleotides line up with TRBD2. Trimming at V came to 7 bases and at J to 9 bases, leaving 13 bases not matched to a gene. CDR3 length: 14 residues. Written as DNA, the CDR3 is TGTGCCAGCAACGTACTCGCGGGGGACGAAACGCAGTATTTT. Its translation: CASNVLAGDETQYF.

This clonotype was seen repeatedly, ten times or more. The gene calls are TRBV27 and TRBJ2-5; TRBD1 matches at 9 bases. Trimming removed 5 bases from V and 4 bases from J; junction bases left unmatched: 11. Germline values: CDR1 MNHEY, CDR2 SMNVEV (reference sequence). The CDR3 is 16 residues long. The CDR3 reads CASSGTGRRVTETQYF. The CDR3 DNA is TGTGCCAGCAGTGGGACAGGGAGGAGGGTCACAGAGACCCAGTACTTC.

The chain couples TRBV14 to TRBJ1-1; D not resolved. Per germline, CDR1 SGHDN and CDR2 FVKESK. Trimming removed 4 bases from V and 5 bases from J, with 14 bases in between. This CDR3 is 14 amino acids long. CDR3 bases: TGTGCCAGCAGCCTAATAACGGGTACTACTGAAGCTTTCTTT. Amino acid sequence: CASSLITGTTEAFF.

This clonotype was counted many times. The V and J genes are TRBV27 and TRBJ2-7; no reliable D call. CDR3 size: 13 residues. Trimming cost V 6 bases and J 3 bases, with 12 bases left between them. CDR1 is MNHEY, CDR2 SMNVEV, per germline (reference sequence). The CDR3, as DNA: TGTGCCAGCAGGACACGAGATAACTACGAGCAGTACTTC. Amino acid sequence: CASRTRDNYEQYF.

The table lists this clonotype with a few counts. J is TRBJ1-1 and V is TRBV10-1; TRBD1 might be the D (6 bases). Trimming cost V 4 bases and J 11 bases, with 14 bases left between them. CDR3 length: 12 residues. The V gene's germline CDR1 is WNHNN and CDR2 SYGVQD (reference sequence). CDR3 amino acids: CASSGDINLAFF. CDR3 sequence (DNA): TGCGCCAGCAGTGGGGACATCAACCTGGCTTTCTTT.

This clonotype was seen ten or more times. V usage is TRBV7-9 and J usage is TRBJ1-2, with D perhaps TRBD1 (5 bases). Germline CDR1 SEHNR, CDR2 FQNEAQ (reference sequence). V lost 5 bases, J lost 0 bases, and 10 bases lay in between. The CDR3 has 14 residues. In DNA, the CDR3 is TGTGCCAGCAGCCGACAGCTAGCTAACTATGGCTACACCTTC. Protein product: CASSRQLANYGYTF. Drawing the rest from reference TRBV7-9 and TRBJ1-2, the complete variable domain is DTGVSQNPRHKITKRGQNVTFRCDPISEHNRLYWYRQTLGQGPEFLTYFQNEAQLEKSRLLSDRFSAERPKGSFSTLEIQRTEQGDSAMYLCASSRQLANYGYTFGSGTRLTVV.

This rearrangement joins TRBV12-3 or TRBV12-4 to TRBJ2-3; TRBD1 might be the D (5 bases). CDR3 length: 12 residues. The germline V and J ends were trimmed by 6 bases and 5 bases, with 9 bases remaining between them. The CDR3 DNA sequence: TGTGCCAGCAGCCCTAGGGGAGATACGCAGTATTTT. It encodes CASSPRGDTQYF.

There are many counts of this clonotype. The chain has TRBV4-1 and TRBJ2-3, with a tentative D call TRBD1 (6 bases). The ends were cut back, 4 bases at V and 3 bases at J, with 8 bases in the middle. The CDR3 has 13 amino acids. CDR1 and CDR2 (germline): MGHRA, YSYEKL. The CDR3 sequence: CASSRTGTDTQYF. Written as DNA, the CDR3 is TGCGCCAGCAGCCGAACAGGGACAGATACGCAGTATTTT.

CDR3 protein: CAISEEEAGLQETQYF. In DNA form, the CDR3 reads TGTGCCATCAGTGAGGAAGAGGCCGGACTCCAAGAGACCCAGTACTTC. The chain employs TRBV10-3 and TRBJ2-5, with a tentative D call TRBD2 (5 bases). V was trimmed by 2 bases and J by 1 base, leaving 14 bases between them. Germline-derived CDR1 and CDR2 are ENHRY and SYGVKD. The CDR3 has 16 residues.